The 23 T cell receptor beta chains below come from one sample, sequenced in a study of blood T cell repertoires in COVID-19. Assay used: immunoSEQ multiplex PCR; TCRdb lists only in-frame clones, some missing. The repertoire holds about 75,000 clones, with 88% as singletons. Material: peripheral blood. These receptors were obtained from a human donor in a cohort sampled during active COVID-19.

The CDR3 sequence is CASRLPHTPNTGELFF. Written as DNA, the CDR3 is TGTGCCAGCAGGCTACCTCATACCCCGAACACCGGGGAGCTGTTTTTT. V gene TRBV28 combines with J gene TRBJ2-2; D call uncertain. The CDR3 consists of 16 residues. Trimming stripped 6 bases from V and 0 bases from J, with 14 bases between. In germline, CDR1 is MDHEN, CDR2 SYDVKM.

The chain uses TRBV28 and TRBJ2-7, with 9 bases fitting TRBD2. This CDR3 spans 13 amino acids. Germline-derived CDR1 and CDR2 are MDHEN and SYDVKM. V gave up 3 bases and J gave up 4 bases; unmatched junction bases: 1. CDR3 in amino acids: CASSLTSGYEQYF. DNA for the CDR3: TGTGCCAGCAGTTTGACTAGCGGTTACGAGCAGTACTTC. Full variable domain (remainder filled in from reference TRBV28 and TRBJ2-7): DVKVTQSSRYLVKRTGEKVFLECVQDMDHENMFWYRQDPGLGLRLIYFSYDVKMKEKGDIPEGYSVSREKKERFSLILESASTNQTSMYLCASSLTSGYEQYFGPGTRLTVT.

The chain links TRBV28 to TRBJ2-7; 7 bases are shared with TRBD1. With 6 bases clipped from V and 2 bases from J, the junction kept 4 bases outside the gene matches. The CDR3 sequence is 13 residues long. The germline CDR1 and CDR2 sequences are MDHEN and SYDVKM. The CDR3 here is CASSRTGPYEQYF. Written as DNA, the CDR3 is TGTGCCAGCAGCCGGACAGGACCCTACGAGCAGTACTTC.

A single count supports this clone. V gene TRBV9 combines with J gene TRBJ2-1, with 14 bases fitting TRBD2. There are 17 residues in the CDR3. After removal of 3 bases from V and 5 bases from J, the junction contained 7 bases not matched to a gene. CDR1 is SGDLS and CDR2 is YYNGEE in the germline V gene. DNA for the CDR3: TGTGCCAGCAGCGCAGGACTAGCGGGAGGCCCCCACAATGAGCAGTTCTTC. It is translated as CASSAGLAGGPHNEQFF.

The chain joins TRBV2 to TRBJ2-7; TRBD2 aligns across 11 bases. Germline assignment: CDR1 SNHLY and CDR2 FYNNEI. The junction had 6 bases not matched to a gene; V was cut back by 6 bases and J by 2 bases. The CDR3 length is 15 residues. The CDR3 spells CASRGGTSGTYEQYF. The CDR3, as DNA: TGTGCCAGCAGGGGGGGGACTAGCGGAACCTACGAGCAGTACTTC.

By its share, this clone is medium-sized (0.01 to 0.1%). The rearrangement joins TRBV6-2 or TRBV6-3 to TRBJ1-5; D unresolved. This CDR3 has 13 amino acids. V was pared by 6 bases and J by 4 bases, with 10 bases between. Per the germline V gene, CDR1 is MNHEY and CDR2 is SVGEGT. CDR3 sequence (DNA): TGTGCCAGCAGCTTACTCGATAATCAGCCCCAGCATTTT. Translation: CASSLLDNQPQHF.

The rearrangement joins TRBV18 to TRBJ2-1; 11 bases map to TRBD1. CDR1 and CDR2 (germline): KGHSH, LQKENI. The CDR3 spans 15 residues. Trimming took 3 bases from V and 7 from J; bases not matched to a gene: 5. CDR3 coding DNA: TGTGCCAGCTCACCGCTCCGGGACAGGGGGAATGAGCAGTTCTTC. This sequence encodes CASSPLRDRGNEQFF.

This chain joins TRBV7-9 and TRBJ1-2, with 7 bases lining up with TRBD1. Per germline, CDR1 SEHNR and CDR2 FQNEAQ (reference sequence). V was clipped by 5 bases and J by 7 bases; unmatched bases: 7. The CDR3 consists of 13 residues. Here the CDR3 reads CASSNDRVGGYTF. The CDR3 nucleotides read TGTGCCAGCAGCAACGACAGGGTCGGTGGCTACACCTTC.

The chain employs TRBV5-1 and TRBJ1-1, with D perhaps TRBD1 (5 bases). V was trimmed by 4 bases and J by 11 bases, leaving 18 bases between them. Germline lookup yields CDR1 SGHRS and CDR2 YFSETQ. This CDR3 contains 13 residues. The CDR3 here is CASSHPGGGLAFF. The CDR3 DNA is TGCGCCAGCAGCCACCCTGGTGGGGGGTTGGCTTTCTTT. Together with reference TRBV5-1 and TRBJ1-1, the CDR3 gives the full variable domain: KAGVTQTPRYLIKTRGQQVTLSCSPISGHRSVSWYQQTPGQGLQFLFEYFSETQRNKGNFPGRFSGRQFSNSRSEMNVSTLELGDSALYLCASSHPGGGLAFFGQGTRLTVV.

This chain joins TRBV5-1 and TRBJ2-3, with a tentative D call TRBD2 (5 bases). CDR3 size: 17 residues. Trimming stripped 1 base from V and 0 bases from J, with 15 bases between. Germline values: CDR1 SGHRS, CDR2 YFSETQ. The CDR3 region has the DNA TGCGCCAGCAGCTTGTCATGGGTGCGGGTAAGCACAGATACGCAGTATTTT. It yields the protein CASSLSWVRVSTDTQYF. Full variable domain (remainder filled in from reference TRBV5-1 and TRBJ2-3): KAGVTQTPRYLIKTRGQQVTLSCSPISGHRSVSWYQQTPGQGLQFLFEYFSETQRNKGNFPGRFSGRQFSNSRSEMNVSTLELGDSALYLCASSLSWVRVSTDTQYFGPGTRLTVL.

CDR3 coding DNA: TGCGCCAGCAGCCAAGATATTGACAGAAAAAATGAAAAACTGTTTTTT. This translates into CASSQDIDRKNEKLFF. The chain uses TRBV4-3 and TRBJ1-4, with D perhaps matching TRBD1 (5 bases). CDR1 is LGHNA, CDR2 YSLEER, per germline. The CDR3 runs 16 residues. Trimming cost V 0 bases and J 5 bases, with 13 bases left between them.

The rearrangement uses TRBV11-2 and TRBJ1-1; D is unclear. The germline V and J ends were trimmed by 2 bases and 1 base, with 14 bases remaining between them. Germline V gives CDR1 SGHAT, CDR2 FQNNGV. The CDR3 is made up of 16 amino acids. The CDR3 bases are TGTGCCAGCAGCTTACGCGAGTATAGTGCGAACACTGAAGCTTTCTTT. Translation: CASSLREYSANTEAFF.

The chain combines TRBV9 with TRBJ1-4, with 7 bases identical to TRBD1. The trim removed 4 bases at V and 0 bases at J, leaving 6 bases unmatched. Germline-derived CDR1 and CDR2 are SGDLS and YYNGEE. The CDR3 runs 16 residues. This CDR3 is CASSHRQGPTNEKLFF. The DNA for the CDR3 is TGTGCCAGCAGCCATCGACAGGGACCAACTAATGAAAAACTGTTTTTT. Supplemented by reference TRBV9 and TRBJ1-4, the full variable domain reads DSGVTQTPKHLITATGQRVTLRCSPRSGDLSVYWYQQSLDQGLQFLIQYYNGEERAKGNILERFSAQQFPDLHSELNLSSLELGDSALYFCASSHRQGPTNEKLFFGSGTQLSVL.

This chain joins TRBV6-4 and TRBJ2-3; D remains ambiguous. The CDR3 runs to 14 residues. V was pared by 2 bases and J by 1 base, with 7 bases between. CDR1 is MRHNA, CDR2 SNTAGT, per germline. The CDR3 reads CASSDGQGTDTQYF. CDR3 nucleotide sequence: TGTGCCAGCAGTGACGGGCAGGGCACAGATACGCAGTATTTT.

This clone showed up just once. The chain combines TRBV4-1 with TRBJ2-5, with a possible D match to TRBD2 (7 bases). The V gene lost 4 bases and the J gene lost 4 bases, with 16 bases spanning the gap. This CDR3 has 15 residues. Germline values: CDR1 MGHRA, CDR2 YSYEKL. The CDR3 DNA follows: TGCGCCAGCAGCCCAAAGGGGGGGAGGTCAGAGACCCAGTACTTC. Translating gives CASSPKGGRSETQYF.

V is TRBV5-1 and J is TRBJ2-1; TRBD2 matches at 9 bases. Germline assignment: CDR1 SGHRS and CDR2 YFSETQ. The CDR3 loop spans 16 amino acids. J was trimmed by 0 bases and V by 2 bases; bases with no gene match: 3. Written as DNA, the CDR3 is TGCGCCAGCAGCTTTGGCGGGAGGGGCTCCTACAATGAGCAGTTCTTC. Encoded protein: CASSFGGRGSYNEQFF.

In DNA, the CDR3 is TGTGCCACCAGTGACCGGGATACGCAGTATTTT. This encodes CATSDRDTQYF. The chain has TRBV24-1 and TRBJ2-3; D gene uncertain. Germline V gene data show CDR1 as KGHDR and CDR2 as SFDVKD. The CDR3 sequence is 11 residues long. The germline V and J ends were trimmed by 4 bases and 6 bases, with 4 bases remaining between them.

This clone appeared a few times. J is TRBJ2-1 and V is TRBV12-3 or TRBV12-4; D gene ambiguous. The CDR3 totals 12 residues. Deletions cut 6 bases from V and 2 bases from J, with 5 bases between. CDR3 sequence reads: CASRAAYNEQFF. The DNA for the CDR3 is TGTGCCAGCAGGGCGGCCTACAATGAGCAGTTCTTC.

The V call is TRBV28, the J call TRBJ1-2; tentative D call: TRBD1 (6 bases). Between the trimmed V and J ends, which lost 8 bases and 3 bases, there was a span of 19 bases. The CDR3 covers 15 residues. Per the germline V gene, CDR1 is MDHEN and CDR2 is SYDVKM. The CDR3 is CASGQTGMNYYGYTF. DNA of the CDR3: TGTGCCAGCGGACAAACAGGGATGAATTACTATGGCTACACCTTC.

This chain connects TRBV27 to TRBJ2-5; 14 positions match TRBD2. With V trimmed by 5 bases and J by 5 bases, 7 bases remained unmatched. The CDR3 length is 16 residues. Germline CDR1 reads MNHEY; CDR2 reads SMNVEV (reference sequence). The CDR3 loop is CASSPGLAGVRETQYF. CDR3 coding DNA: TGTGCCAGCAGTCCGGGACTAGCGGGAGTTCGCGAGACCCAGTACTTC.

The chain uses TRBV5-5 and TRBJ1-1; TRBD1 is a possible D gene (6 bases). The CDR3 extends over 13 amino acids. From germline, CDR1 is SGHKS and CDR2 YYEKEE (reference sequence). V lost 2 bases and J 3 bases, leaving 8 bases between the germline ends. CDR3 coding DNA: TGTGCCAGCAGCTTTGACAGGTACACTGAAGCTTTCTTT. Residues: CASSFDRYTEAFF.

The CDR3 loop reads CASSTSDRGNTIYF. CDR3 coding DNA: TGTGCCAGTAGTACATCGGACAGGGGAAACACCATATATTTT. This chain connects TRBV19 to TRBJ1-3; TRBD1 aligns across 7 bases. Germline values: CDR1 LNHDA, CDR2 SQIVND (reference sequence). The CDR3 has 14 amino acids. The V segment lost 4 bases and the J segment 4 bases; nucleotides outside the gene matches: 4.

This clone was seen once. The chain carries TRBV11-3 and TRBJ2-7; the match to TRBD2 covers 9 bases. The trim removed 6 bases at V and 6 bases at J, leaving 9 bases unmatched. Germline CDR1 is SGHNT and CDR2 is YENEEA. The CDR3 has 14 amino acids. The CDR3 nucleotides read TGTGCCAGCAGGGGTAGCGGGAGAGGGCGCGAGCAGTACTTC. It specifies CASRGSGRGREQYF.